What follows are 21 T cell receptor beta chains derived from one specimen sequenced in a study of blood T cells in healthy people across ages. The use of a sample-barcoded 5' primer and a J-beta primer mix characterized a second PCR of about 7 to 12 cycles. Each CDR3 protein is one row after TCRdb ran MiXCR on the 5' RACE reads. The sample holds hundreds of thousands of distinct CDR3 sequences, roughly 64% seen once. The sample consisted of blood. The receptors originated from a young man in good health.

The chain has TRBV7-2 and TRBJ1-2; D call uncertain. This CDR3 has 12 residues. Per the germline V gene, CDR1 is SGHTA and CDR2 is FQGNSA. V was pared by 3 bases and J by 7 bases, with 9 bases between. CDR3 sequence: CASSLVVSGYTF. The CDR3 DNA sequence: TGTGCCAGCAGCTTGGTAGTCAGTGGCTACACCTTC. The full variable domain, its missing parts supplied by reference TRBV7-2 and TRBJ1-2, is GAGVSQSPSNKVTEKGKDVELRCDPISGHTALYWYRQSLGQGLEFLIYFQGNSAPDKSGLPSDRFSAERTGGSVSTLTIQRTQQEDSAVYLCASSLVVSGYTFGSGTRLTVV.

This clonotype came up a few times. This chain uses TRBV4-2 with TRBJ1-1, with TRBD1 identical over 9 bases. J lost 5 bases, V lost 2 bases, and 3 bases had no gene match. This CDR3 comprises 14 residues. CDR1 and CDR2 (germline): LGHNA, YNFKEQ. Here the CDR3 reads CASSQNRGRTEAFF. The CDR3 DNA is TGTGCCAGCAGCCAAAACAGGGGGCGGACTGAAGCTTTCTTT.

The chain uses TRBV10-3 and TRBJ1-4, with 11 bases that match TRBD1. The CDR3 sequence is 15 residues long. Germline V gene lookup returns CDR1 ENHRY and CDR2 SYGVKD. V was clipped by 10 bases and J by 10 bases; unmatched bases: 14. CDR3 protein: CATQSAGQGEGKLFF. CDR3 coding DNA: TGTGCCACCCAATCGGCGGGACAGGGGGAAGGAAAACTGTTTTTT.

The CDR3 DNA follows: TGTGCCAGCAGCGTAGACGGGAGCCCCCTCACTGAAGCTTTCTTT. This sequence encodes CASSVDGSPLTEAFF. The genes are TRBV9 and TRBJ1-1; D gene uncertain. The V gene's germline CDR1 is SGDLS and CDR2 YYNGEE. V lost 0 bases, J lost 4 bases, and 13 bases lay in between. This CDR3 is built from 15 residues.

The rearrangement joins TRBV7-2 to TRBJ2-3, with D uncertain. This CDR3 comprises 15 residues. Looked up from germline, CDR1 is SGHTA and CDR2 is FQGNSA. V lost 1 base and J 3 bases, leaving 11 bases between the germline ends. The CDR3: CASSLGVGRTDTQYF. CDR3 sequence (DNA): TGTGCCAGCAGCTTAGGTGTAGGTCGGACAGATACGCAGTATTTT.

Of note for this clonotype: The junction shows a germline mismatch at one end, possibly a read error. The rearrangement joins TRBV29-1 to TRBJ1-5; perhaps TRBD1 as D (6 bases). This CDR3 is 12 amino acids long. Per germline, CDR1 SQVTM and CDR2 ANQGSEA. CDR3 protein: CSVLQGNRPQHF. Written as DNA, the CDR3 is TGCAGCGTGCTACAGGGAAATCGGCCCCAGCATTTT. Full variable domain (missing parts from reference TRBV29-1 and TRBJ1-5): SAVISQKPSRDICQRGTSLTIQCQVDSQVTMMFWYRQQPGQSLTLIATANQGSEATYESGFVIDKFPISRPNLTFSTLTVSNMSPEDSSIYLCSVLQGNRPQHFGDGTRLSIL.

In this sample, this clonotype turned up once. The genes are TRBV4-3 and TRBJ2-7, with no clear D. The assigned J gene may be wrong: the sequence end matches TRBJ2-4 better. The germline CDR1 and CDR2 sequences are LGHNA and YSLEER. The CDR3 spans 13 residues. For the CDR3, the DNA is TGCGCCAGCAGCCAAGGAGCTAGTAACATTCAGTACTTC. Its translation: CASSQGASNIQYF.

The V and J genes are TRBV20-1 and TRBJ2-5, with D maybe TRBD1 (6 bases). The V and J ends lost 5 bases and 0 bases respectively, with 7 bases between them. Germline V lookup: CDR1 DFQATT, CDR2 SNEGSKA (reference sequence). The CDR3 runs to 12 residues. The CDR3 sequence: CSARQDQETQYF. In nucleotides, the CDR3 is TGCAGTGCTCGACAGGACCAAGAGACCCAGTACTTC.

This clonotype was counted a few times. The CDR3 reads CSGRLNYEQYF. For the CDR3, the DNA is TGCAGCGGTCGACTTAACTACGAGCAGTACTTC. The J gene is TRBJ2-7, the V gene TRBV29-1; D is unresolved. This CDR3 comprises 11 residues. Germline CDR1 and CDR2: SQVTM and ANQGSEA. Trimming shortened V by 7 bases and J by 3 bases, and 10 bases separated the two germline ends.

The chain carries TRBV9 and TRBJ2-1; 10 bases fit TRBD2. This CDR3 contains 15 residues. Germline V gives CDR1 SGDLS, CDR2 YYNGEE. V was pared by 1 base and J by 7 bases, with 5 bases of the junction left unmatched. The CDR3 DNA is TGTGCCAGCAGCGTAACCACTAGCGGGGCGAATGAGCAGTTCTTC. Encoded protein: CASSVTTSGANEQFF.

Notes on this clonotype: Being one base from a much bigger clone, this may be a read error. This rearrangement joins TRBV27 to TRBJ2-7, with D uncertain. Germline V gives CDR1 MNHEY, CDR2 SMNVEV (reference sequence). The CDR3 is made up of 15 amino acids. CDR3 coding DNA: TGTGTCAGCAGACTTACCTGGGAAAGCTCCTACGAGCAGTACTTC. Amino acids: CVSRLTWESSYEQYF.

This clonotype came up a few times. CDR3 nucleotides: TGCGCCAGCAGCTTGGCCGGTCTAGCCAACGAGCAGTTCTTC. It specifies CASSLAGLANEQFF. The chain joins TRBV5-1 to TRBJ2-1; TRBD2 might be the D (5 bases). The CDR3 spans 14 residues. V gave up 0 bases and J gave up 10 bases, with 14 bases separating them. The V gene's germline CDR1 is SGHRS and CDR2 YFSETQ.

The CDR3 DNA sequence: TGTGCCAGCTCACCTAGCGGGCGGTACTCCTACGAGCAGTACTTC. Translated: CASSPSGRYSYEQYF. V gene TRBV18 combines with J gene TRBJ2-7, with TRBD2 matching over 7 bases. V trimming: 3 bases; J trimming: 0 bases; junction bases outside the gene matches: 5. Germline V gene sequence: CDR1 KGHSH, CDR2 LQKENI. This CDR3 has 15 residues.

Only a few counts were recorded for this clonotype. The V gene is TRBV27, the J gene TRBJ2-5, with D possibly called TRBD1 or TRBD2 (5 bases each). This CDR3 has 14 amino acids. CDR1 is MNHEY and CDR2 is SMNVEV in the germline V gene (reference sequence). V was pared by 3 bases and J by 5 bases, with 13 bases between. CDR3 region: CASSFPGPGETQYF. CDR3 DNA: TGTGCCAGCAGTTTCCCGGGACCTGGGGAGACCCAGTACTTC.

A single count supports this clonotype. The chain recombines TRBV7-6 with TRBJ2-7; D is unclear. CDR1 SGHVS and CDR2 FNYEAQ come from the germline V gene. This CDR3 is built from 13 residues. Trimming took off 5 bases at V and 0 bases at J, with 8 bases between the two ends. The CDR3 reads CASSPRNSYEQYF. The CDR3 DNA sequence: TGTGCCAGCAGCCCTAGAAACTCCTACGAGCAGTACTTC.

The CDR3 here is CSVNQNRDSYGYTF. CDR3 coding DNA: TGCAGCGTGAATCAAAACCGGGACAGCTATGGCTACACCTTC. The chain carries TRBV29-1 and TRBJ1-2; 7 bases fit TRBD1. CDR1 is SQVTM, CDR2 ANQGSEA, per germline. Trimming cost V 6 bases and J 4 bases; bases outside gene matches: 11. This CDR3 comprises 14 residues.

V usage is TRBV7-6 and J usage is TRBJ1-3, with D possibly matching TRBD1 (5 bases). CDR3 size: 15 residues. V shed 6 bases and J shed 0 bases, with 12 bases lying between them. Germline V gene data show CDR1 as SGHVS and CDR2 as FNYEAQ. The CDR3: CASSMGGISGNTIYF. In DNA form, the CDR3 reads TGTGCCAGCAGTATGGGGGGGATCTCTGGAAACACCATATATTTT.

V gene TRBV28 combines with J gene TRBJ2-3, with TRBD2 matching over 11 bases. The CDR3 covers 16 residues. Germline values: CDR1 MDHEN, CDR2 SYDVKM. V dropped 3 bases and J dropped 3; count of bases not matched to a gene: 5. The CDR3 region is CASSFELAGVTDTQYF. As DNA, the CDR3 is TGTGCCAGCAGTTTCGAACTAGCGGGAGTGACAGATACGCAGTATTTT.

This clonotype was counted a few times. Here the CDR3 reads CASSPGLDQETQYF. DNA of the CDR3: TGTGCCAGCAGCCCGGGATTAGATCAAGAGACCCAGTACTTC. This sequence joins TRBV11-2 and TRBJ2-5, with D perhaps TRBD2 (5 bases). The V and J ends lost 5 bases and 2 bases respectively, with 12 bases between them. Germline V gene sequence: CDR1 SGHAT, CDR2 FQNNGV. This CDR3 comprises 14 residues.

This chain connects TRBV5-1 to TRBJ2-7, with 8 nucleotides matching TRBD1. Gene TRBJ2-4 matches the end of the DNA better, so the J call may be wrong. This CDR3 spans 14 amino acids. Germline V CDR1 and CDR2: SGHRS, YFSETQ. The CDR3 is CASSPGQGQDIQYF. As DNA, the CDR3 is TGCGCCAGCAGCCCCGGACAGGGTCAGGACATTCAGTACTTC.

This chain connects TRBV6-2 or TRBV6-3 to TRBJ2-7; no reliable D call. Per the germline V gene, CDR1 is MNHEY and CDR2 is SVGEGT. This CDR3 is built from 13 residues. V gave up 3 bases and J gave up 3 bases, with 9 bases separating them. CDR3 sequence (DNA): TGTGCCAGCAGTTATTACAAGATCTACGAGCAGTACTTC. Translation gives CASSYYKIYEQYF.